Listed here are 10 T cell receptor beta chains from one sample, sequenced in a study of T cell clonality in common variable immunodeficiency. Overall study findings and caveats: In common variable immunodeficiency, TCR beta chains reportedly carried fewer deletions and N-nucleotide insertions.

Repertoires were generated with immunoSEQ multiplex PCR, while TCRdb's copy carries only in-frame clones and drops some. The repertoire consists of over 30,000 clones, none detected only once. Antigen specificity for these receptors is unknown. The sample was peripheral blood mononuclear cells. The receptors were sampled from a human donor with common variable immunodeficiency.

This clone was detected ten times or more. Sequencing ends 3 residues short of the CDR3 end; the germline J gene provides the rest. This chain connects TRBV7-6 to TRBJ2-1; 9 bases are a match to TRBD1. The CDR3 loop spans 15 amino acids. V was pared by 1 base and J by 9 bases, with 7 bases of the junction left unmatched. Germline lookup yields CDR1 SGHVS and CDR2 FNYEAQ. The CDR3 sequence is CASSLVTGGTGEQFF. The part of the CDR3 DNA that was read is TGTGCCAGCAGCTTAGTGACAGGGGGAACGGGTGAG.

This clone has only a few counts. The read halts 3 residues ahead of the CDR3 end, with the missing end drawn from the germline J gene. The chain carries TRBV6-2 or TRBV6-3 and TRBJ2-5, with D perhaps being TRBD1 or TRBD2 (6 bases each). This CDR3 spans 16 amino acids. CDR1 and CDR2 from the germline V gene are MNHEY and SVGEGT. Trimming shortened V by 0 bases and J by 4 bases, and 15 bases separated the two germline ends. The part of the CDR3 DNA that was read is TGTGCCAGCAGTTACTCATCGTCCGGAGGGGGAGAGACC. Its protein is CASSYSSSGGGET. The full CDR3 sequence reads CASSYSSSGGGETQYF.

About this clone: Read coverage stops 3 residues before the CDR3 terminus; the germline J gene supplies the remainder. This sequence joins TRBV30 and TRBJ2-5, with 7 positions matching TRBD1. With 4 bases clipped from V and 2 bases from J, the junction kept 4 bases outside the gene matches. The CDR3 sequence is 13 residues long. Germline CDR1 and CDR2: GTSNPN and SVGIG (reference sequence). CDR3 sequence reads: CAWNRGGQETQYF. CDR3 DNA, as far as it was read: TGTGCCTGGAACAGGGGTGGTCAAGAGACC.

This clone turned up a few times. Read sequence stops 3 residues before the CDR3 end, and the germline J gene provides the missing end. V and J are TRBV19 and TRBJ1-3; the D gene is possibly TRBD1 (5 bases). This CDR3 has 14 amino acids. Looked up from germline, CDR1 is LNHDA and CDR2 is SQIVND (reference sequence). V lost 5 bases, J lost 6 bases, and 14 bases lay in between. CDR3 in amino acids: CASSDGWGENTIYF. The CDR3 bases that were read are TGTGCCAGTAGTGACGGGTGGGGGGAAAACACC.

Worth noting for this clone: From the germline J gene comes the end of the CDR3, since the read stops 3 residues before it. The chain combines TRBV30 with TRBJ2-7; TRBD2 aligns across 7 bases. This CDR3 contains 16 residues. Looked up from germline, CDR1 is GTSNPN and CDR2 is SVGIG (reference sequence). J was trimmed by 2 bases and V by 0 bases; bases with no gene match: 10. CDR3 DNA (partial): TGTGCCTGGAGTGTATCGTATGGGGCGGGGGCCTACGAG. Encoded protein: CAWSVSYGAGAYE. The CDR3 in its entirety is CAWSVSYGAGAYEQYF.

This clone was detected a few times. The CDR3 end lies 3 residues beyond the end of the read and is filled in from the germline J gene. The J gene is TRBJ1-2, the V gene TRBV7-9; a possible D gene is TRBD1 (6 bases). The CDR3 loop spans 14 amino acids. Trimming took off 6 bases at V and 3 bases at J, with 14 bases between the two ends. Germline V gene data show CDR1 as SEHNR and CDR2 as FQNEAQ (reference sequence). CDR3 sequence reads: CASRPTGPDYGYTF. The part of the CDR3 DNA that was read is TGTGCCAGCAGACCAACAGGGCCCGACTATGGC. The full variable domain, in which reference TRBV7-9 and TRBJ1-2 provide the parts outside the CDR3, is DTGVSQNPRHKITKRGQNVTFRCDPISEHNRLYWYRQTLGQGPEFLTYFQNEAQLEKSRLLSDRFSAERPKGSFSTLEIQRTEQGDSAMYLCASRPTGPDYGYTFGSGTRLTVV.

This clone was found many times. Read data end 3 residues before the CDR3 end; the end is taken from the germline J gene. The chain carries TRBV18 and TRBJ2-1; unclear D gene. CDR3 size: 12 residues. Germline CDR1 and CDR2: KGHSH and LQKENI. Between the trimmed V and J ends, which lost 5 bases and 9 bases, there was a span of 11 bases. Partial CDR3 DNA: TGTGCCAGCTCAGACCTAGATCTTGAG. Residues: CASSDLDLE. The full-length CDR3 reads as CASSDLDLEQFF. Looking up the rest from reference TRBV18 and TRBJ2-1 gives the full variable domain: NAGVMQNPRHLVRRRGQEARLRCSPMKGHSHVYWYRQLPEEGLKFMVYLQKENIIDESGMPKERFSAEFPKEGPSILRIQQVVRGDSAAYFCASSDLDLEQFFGPGTRLTVL.

In this sample, this clone turned up many times. The missing CDR3 end, 3 residues past where the read stops, is filled in from the germline J gene. The chain has TRBV6-1 and TRBJ1-2, with a possible D match to TRBD1 (6 bases). This CDR3 is built from 13 residues. Per the germline V gene, CDR1 is MNHNS and CDR2 is SASEGT. V was cut by 6 bases and J by 7 bases, with 15 bases left in between. This CDR3 reads CASSEYRDAGYTF. Partial CDR3 DNA: TGTGCCAGCAGCGAATACAGGGACGCTGGC.

This clone was counted between two and nine times. The DNA ends 3 residues before the CDR3 does, and the rest of the CDR3 is filled in from the germline J gene. J is TRBJ1-2 and V is TRBV6-1; 12 positions agree with TRBD1. Trimming removed 4 bases from V and 7 bases from J; junction bases left unmatched: 10. CDR3 length: 16 amino acids. Looked up from germline, CDR1 is MNHNS and CDR2 is SASEGT. The covered CDR3 bases are TGTGCCAGCAGTGTAAAGACCGGGACAGGGGGCCTTGGC. Protein product: CASSVKTGTGGLG. The full CDR3 protein is CASSVKTGTGGLGYTF.

This clone was counted ten times or more. The read ends 3 residues shy of where the CDR3 ends; the end is completed using the germline J gene. The rearrangement uses TRBV5-1 and TRBJ1-6; D gene uncertain. The CDR3 is 14 residues long. V was trimmed by 1 base and J by 3 bases, leaving 5 bases between them. Looked up from germline, CDR1 is SGHRS and CDR2 is YFSETQ. The sequenced CDR3 bases are TGCGCCAGCAGCTTGACAGTCTATAATTCACCC. Residues: CASSLTVYNSP. Given in full, the CDR3 is CASSLTVYNSPLHF.